The next 20 T cell receptor beta chains were all read from a single sample in a study of CD8+CD57+ T cells in acquired aplastic anemia. The template used for profiling TCR beta VDJ and CDR3 was genomic DNA. Via MiXCR, TCRdb re-called the reads, giving one row per CDR3 protein. The table has 200,000 to 250,000 distinct CDR3 sequences, around 32% seen once. The sequenced sample was sorted CD4+, CD8+, or CD8+CD57+ T cells (not recorded which) from PBMCs. These receptors all stem from a human donor in good health, serving as a control.

This clonotype was seen at least ten times. The chain joins TRBV28 to TRBJ1-1, with 7 bases that match TRBD1. V lost 3 bases, J lost 8 bases, and 6 bases stayed unmatched. Germline V gives CDR1 MDHEN, CDR2 SYDVKM. This CDR3 contains 13 residues. The CDR3 sequence is CASSLEGAREAFF. For the CDR3, the DNA is TGTGCCAGCAGTTTGGAGGGGGCGAGGGAAGCTTTCTTT.

Note on this clonotype: A clone one base away is much larger, so this may be a read error. CDR3 in amino acids: CASSPDLRDAGGQYF. The CDR3 region has the DNA TGTGCCAGCAGCCCAGATCTCCGGGACGCGGGCGGGCAGTACTTC. The rearrangement uses TRBV9 and TRBJ2-5, with D perhaps being TRBD1 or TRBD2 (5 bases each). The CDR3 runs to 15 residues. The germline gives CDR1 SGDLS, CDR2 YYNGEE. The V and J ends lost 4 bases and 11 bases respectively, with 24 bases between them. Filled out from reference TRBV9 and TRBJ2-5, the complete variable domain reads DSGVTQTPKHLITATGQRVTLRCSPRSGDLSVYWYQQSLDQGLQFLIQYYNGEERAKGNILERFSAQQFPDLHSELNLSSLELGDSALYFCASSPDLRDAGGQYFGPGTRLLVL.

In this sample, this clonotype turned up many times. This chain joins TRBV19 and TRBJ2-5; D is undetermined. Germline assignment: CDR1 LNHDA and CDR2 SQIVND (reference sequence). V was shortened by 3 bases and J by 5 bases, with 4 bases between the two germline ends. The CDR3 is made up of 11 amino acids. The CDR3 is CASSMRETQYF. The DNA of the CDR3 is TGTGCCAGTAGTATGCGGGAGACCCAGTACTTC.

This clonotype was counted many times. The rearrangement links TRBV15 to TRBJ1-6, with a weak D call TRBD1 (5 bases). The CDR3 sequence is 13 residues long. The germline V gene encodes CDR1 LNHNV and CDR2 YYDKDF (reference sequence). The V gene lost 8 bases and the J gene lost 4 bases, with 9 bases spanning the gap. CDR3 amino acids: CATGGDYNSPLHF. The CDR3 coding sequence is TGTGCCACCGGGGGGGATTATAATTCACCCCTCCACTTT.

This clonotype was observed a handful of times. J is TRBJ2-1 and V is TRBV20-1; a possible D gene is TRBD2 (6 bases). From germline, CDR1 is DFQATT and CDR2 SNEGSKA (reference sequence). This CDR3 is built from 16 residues. With 0 bases removed from V and 8 bases from J, the gap between germline ends came to 20 bases. CDR3 loop: CSARDPRGAGIYEQFF. The CDR3 nucleotides are TGCAGTGCTAGAGATCCGCGCGGGGCAGGGATCTATGAGCAGTTCTTC.

The sample holds a few counts of this clonotype. In DNA, the CDR3 is TGCAGTGCTAGAGAGGGGGCAGGGGGCTATTACACTGAAGCTTTCTTT. It encodes CSAREGAGGYYTEAFF. The rearrangement links TRBV20-1 to TRBJ1-1, with 8 bases identical to TRBD1. There are 16 residues in the CDR3. The V gene's germline CDR1 is DFQATT and CDR2 SNEGSKA (reference sequence). The V segment lost 0 bases and the J segment 3 bases; nucleotides outside the gene matches: 9.

This rearrangement joins TRBV19 to TRBJ1-6; the D gene is possibly TRBD1 (5 bases). CDR1 is LNHDA and CDR2 is SQIVND in the germline V gene (reference sequence). The CDR3 extends over 13 amino acids. The ends were cut back, 4 bases at V and 8 bases at J, with 9 bases in the middle. CDR3 DNA sequence: TGTGCCAGTAGTACGGTAGGGGATTCACCCCTCCACTTT. Translating it yields CASSTVGDSPLHF.

The V and J genes are TRBV6-2 or TRBV6-3 and TRBJ2-6, with D perhaps matching TRBD1 (6 bases). CDR3 length: 17 residues. With 6 bases removed from V and 0 bases from J, the gap between germline ends came to 15 bases. The germline V gene has CDR1 MNHEY and CDR2 SVGEGT. CDR3 in amino acids: CASSPSGASSGANVLTF. DNA for the CDR3: TGTGCCAGCAGCCCCTCAGGGGCCAGCTCTGGGGCCAACGTCCTGACTTTC.

Concerning this clonotype: A junction end diverges from the germline sequence, so it may reflect a read error. The chain links TRBV10-3 to TRBJ2-1, with 9 bases fitting TRBD2. CDR1 and CDR2 from the germline V gene are ENHRY and SYGVKD. This CDR3 has 16 residues. The CDR3 protein is CASSPSGSGRNNEQFF. The CDR3 bases are TGTGCCAGCAGTCCCTCGGGTAGCGGGAGAAACAATGAGCAGTTCTTC.

This clonotype was observed many times. This sequence joins TRBV7-2 and TRBJ2-7, with 10 bases matching TRBD2. V lost 2 bases, J lost 4 bases, and 2 bases stayed unmatched. From germline, CDR1 is SGHTA and CDR2 FQGNSA. The CDR3 loop spans 14 amino acids. Written as DNA, the CDR3 is TGTGCCAGCAGCTTATCTAGCGGGGGTTACGAGCAGTACTTC. Amino acid sequence: CASSLSSGGYEQYF.

This clonotype was seen at least ten times. The V gene is TRBV2, the J gene TRBJ2-1, with a possible D match to TRBD1 (6 bases). This CDR3 contains 13 residues. Trimming removed 7 bases from V and 4 bases from J, with 11 bases in between. Germline loops: CDR1 SNHLY, CDR2 FYNNEI. Here the CDR3 reads CASTEGEYNEQFF. The DNA for the CDR3 is TGTGCCAGCACCGAGGGGGAATACAATGAGCAGTTCTTC.

As DNA, the CDR3 is TGCAGCGTGAGAGAGGACTATAATTCACCCCTCCACTTT. It is translated as CSVREDYNSPLHF. The chain links TRBV29-1 to TRBJ1-6; D gene uncertain. The CDR3 runs 13 residues. The V gene lost 6 bases and the J gene lost 3 bases, with 9 bases spanning the gap. CDR1 and CDR2 from the germline V gene are SQVTM and ANQGSEA.

On this clonotype itself: A much bigger clone sits one base away, suggesting this may be a read error. The rearrangement uses TRBV13 and TRBJ1-2; no reliable D call. Deletions cut 5 bases from V and 7 bases from J, with 14 bases between. Germline assignment: CDR1 PRHDT and CDR2 FYEKMQ (reference sequence). The CDR3 has 13 residues. The CDR3 bases are TGTGCCAGCAGCAGGGTGGACCTCGGTGGCTACACCTTC. It codes for CASSRVDLGGYTF.

This clonotype was counted between two and nine times. The chain combines TRBV11-1 with TRBJ2-3; 8 bases map to TRBD1. From germline, CDR1 is SGHAT and CDR2 FQDESV (reference sequence). V lost 5 bases, J lost 6 bases, and 13 bases stayed unmatched. The CDR3 totals 16 residues. CDR3 residues: CASSKITGGLMDTQYF. CDR3 sequence (DNA): TGTGCCAGCAGCAAAATAACAGGGGGTTTAATGGATACGCAGTATTTT.

To note about this clonotype: A clone one base away is much larger, so this may be a read error. The J gene is TRBJ1-1, the V gene TRBV12-3 or TRBV12-4; D is unclear. This CDR3 has 12 residues. The CDR3 is CASSLEEVAALF. CDR3 coding DNA: TGTGCCAGCAGTTTAGAGGAAGTAGCAGCTCTCTTT.

The sample holds a few counts of this clonotype. This chain links TRBV6-1 with TRBJ2-7; unclear D gene. Trimming removed 7 bases at V and 0 bases at J, with 16 bases between. The CDR3 extends over 15 amino acids. Germline V lookup: CDR1 MNHNS, CDR2 SASEGT. CDR3 region: CASIPTARTSYEQYF. For the CDR3, the DNA is TGTGCCAGCATCCCGACCGCGAGAACCTCCTACGAGCAGTACTTC.

This clonotype showed up many times. The chain joins TRBV29-1 to TRBJ1-2; 10 nucleotides match TRBD1. Germline assignment: CDR1 SQVTM and CDR2 ANQGSEA. The trim removed 6 bases at V and 6 bases at J, leaving 13 bases unmatched. The CDR3 totals 15 residues. In DNA, the CDR3 is TGCAGCGTCACCGCCCTGACAGGGGGCGGCGATGGCTACACCTTC. It specifies CSVTALTGGGDGYTF.

V and J are TRBV10-3 and TRBJ2-3, with 13 bases identical to TRBD2. The CDR3 has 14 amino acids. The ends lost 10 bases at V and 4 bases at J; junction bases unmatched: 5. Per germline, CDR1 ENHRY and CDR2 SYGVKD. The CDR3 nucleotides are TGTGCCACAACTAGCGGGGGGGCCCCAGATACGCAGTATTTT. Residues: CATTSGGAPDTQYF.

The chain is built from TRBV12-3 or TRBV12-4 and TRBJ2-1; TRBD2 agrees at 14 bases. The CDR3 contains 15 residues. The trim removed 7 bases at V and 4 bases at J, leaving 3 bases unmatched. The CDR3 loop is CASIRTSGRYNEQFF. The CDR3 nucleotides are TGTGCCAGCATCCGGACTAGCGGGAGGTACAATGAGCAGTTCTTC.

The CDR3 DNA reads as TGTGCCAGCAGTTACACGGGAATAGGTACCGGGGAGCTGTTTTTT. Residues: CASSYTGIGTGELFF. The chain couples TRBV6-5 to TRBJ2-2; D is perhaps TRBD2 (5 bases). This CDR3 contains 15 residues. Germline-derived CDR1 and CDR2 are MNHEY and SVGAGI. Trimming stripped 2 bases from V and 5 bases from J, with 12 bases between.